Listed below are T cell receptor beta chains from one sample, sequenced in a study of blood T cell repertoires in COVID-19. Some clones are missing from TCRdb's copy, which holds only in-frame ones; the method was immunoSEQ multiplex PCR. The sample lists 250,000 to 300,000 clones; about 80% were seen once. What was sequenced was PBMCs or T cells enriched from blood (not recorded which). These receptors were obtained from a man aged 25-45 years with acute COVID-19. Both conserved end residues are part of each CDR3. D genes are given only for firm matches. Size tells how often a clone was seen (once, few, many) or the class of an expanded clone, and some rows leave it out.

.	TRBV23-1	TRBJ1-2	.	TGCGCCAGCAGTCACTCACGAGGGTTCGTCTATGGCTACACCTTC	CASSHSRGFVYGYTF
.	TRBV19	TRBJ2-1	.	TGTGCCAGTAGTGACTTGTACAATGAGCAGTTCTTC	CASSDLYNEQFF
.	TRBV7-2	TRBJ1-2	.	TGTGCCAGCAGCTTAATGCAGGCATTGGATGGCTACACCTTC	CASSLMQALDGYTF
.	TRBV28	TRBJ2-5	.	TGTGCCAGCAGTCCGCAGCGGAAGCAAGAGACCCAGTACTTC	CASSPQRKQETQYF
.	TRBV28	TRBJ2-3	.	TGTGCCAGCAGTTTGGGAGTTGTCGCGGGGCTACGCACAGATACGCAGTATTTT	CASSLGVVAGLRTDTQYF
.	TRBV19	TRBJ1-2	TRBD1	TGTGCCAGTAGTATAGAAACAGGGGCTCCCAACTATGGCTACACCTTC	CASSIETGAPNYGYTF
.	TRBV29-1	TRBJ2-1	.	TGCAGCCTGGGGGGGCCAGCCTACAATGAGCAGTTCTTC	CSLGGPAYNEQFF
.	TRBV6-2/TRBV6-3	TRBJ1-4	TRBD1	TGTGCCAGCAGTTACCGACCTACAGGGGGCAGGGAAAAACTGTTTTTT	CASSYRPTGGREKLFF
.	TRBV2	TRBJ1-5	TRBD1	TGTGCCAGCAGCGGGACAGGAGATAGCAATCAGCCCCAGCATTTT	CASSGTGDSNQPQHF
.	TRBV11-2	TRBJ1-5	.	TGTGCCAGCAGCTTAGTCGGGTCCCGGGAGCCCCAGCATTTT	CASSLVGSREPQHF
.	TRBV6-5	TRBJ2-5	.	TGTGCCGTTGGGACTTGGGGGGAGACCCAGTACTTC	CAVGTWGETQYF
.	TRBV5-1	TRBJ2-2	.	TGTGCCAGCAGCCAGGGAAGAGGCACCGGGGAGCTGTTTTTT	CASSQGRGTGELFF
.	TRBV12-3/TRBV12-4	TRBJ1-1	TRBD1	TGTGCCAGCAGTCCGCGGACAGGGCTGGAAGCTTTCTTT	CASSPRTGLEAFF
.	TRBV6-2/TRBV6-3	TRBJ1-2	.	TGTGCCAGCAGTTCGCCGGGGGGCTCCTATGGCTACACCTTC	CASSSPGGSYGYTF
.	TRBV27	TRBJ1-6	TRBD1	TGTGCCAGCAGTTGGAATTCGGGACAGGGTGATTCACCCCTCCACTTT	CASSWNSGQGDSPLHF
.	TRBV6-2/TRBV6-3	TRBJ1-4	.	TGTGCCAGCAGCGCTTCGGGTGAAAAACTGTTTTTT	CASSASGEKLFF
.	TRBV15	TRBJ2-5	.	TGTGCCACCAGCAGGTCAACGGTAGAGACCCAGTACTTC	CATSRSTVETQYF
.	TRBV19	TRBJ1-1	TRBD1	TGTGCCAGTAGATATACCGGGACAGCCGGAGAAGCTTTCTTT	CASRYTGTAGEAFF
.	TRBV6-5	TRBJ1-1	.	TGTGCCAGCCAAAACAGGAGAGTCACTGAAGCTTTCTTT	CASQNRRVTEAFF
.	TRBV21-1	TRBJ1-2	.	TGTGCCAGTCTCCGGCGGGGTCACAGTGCGGTGGGTGGCTACACCTTC	CASLRRGHSAVGGYTF
.	TRBV27	TRBJ2-6	.	TGTGCCAGCAGTTTCAGGGTTCCAGGCTCTGGGGCCAACGTCCTGACTTTC	CASSFRVPGSGANVLTF
.	TRBV3-1/TRBV3-2	TRBJ2-3	.	TGTGCCAGCAGCCAAGCGCGACGGAGGGCCACAGATACGCAGTATTTT	CASSQARRRATDTQYF
.	TRBV6-4	TRBJ2-3	TRBD1	TGTGCCAGCAGTGACTCGACAGGGACAGATACGCAGTATTTT	CASSDSTGTDTQYF
few	TRBV6-5	TRBJ1-2	TRBD1	TGTGCCAGCAGTTATAGACAGGGTGCAGGGAACTATGGCTACACCTTC	CASSYRQGAGNYGYTF
.	TRBV7-9	TRBJ2-3	TRBD1	TGTGCCAGCAGGCCACGACAGGGTCCAGATACGCAGTATTTT	CASRPRQGPDTQYF
.	TRBV11-2	TRBJ2-5	.	TGTGCCAGCAGCACGCGAGCTAGCCAGTACTTC	CASSTRASQYF
.	TRBV5-1	TRBJ2-5	TRBD2	TGTGCCAGCAGCGACGGAGCCGGGAGGGAGACCCAGTACTTC	CASSDGAGRETQYF
.	TRBV7-8	TRBJ2-5	TRBD2	TGTGCCAGCAGCACCGGCCTAAGGGGAGGGAACCAAGAGACCCAGTACTTC	CASSTGLRGGNQETQYF
.	TRBV29-1	TRBJ2-2	.	TGCAGCGTCTCAAAGGAGACCGGGGAGCTGTTTTTT	CSVSKETGELFF
.	TRBV6-5	TRBJ1-6	.	TGTGCCAGCAGTTACCGGGGGGACTCCTATAATTCACCCCTCCACTTT	CASSYRGDSYNSPLHF
.	TRBV13	TRBJ2-2	TRBD2	TGTGCCAGCAGCTTAGATGCCCTAGCGGAATTTGAAGCCACCGGGGAGCTGTTTTTT	CASSLDALAEFEATGELFF
.	TRBV12-3/TRBV12-4	TRBJ1-2	.	TGTGCCAGCAGATTGAAGATCAACGGTGGCTACACCTTC	CASRLKINGGYTF
.	TRBV5-6	TRBJ1-2	.	TGTGCCAGCAGCTTGGACGCCAGGGATGACGTCCATGGCTACACCTTC	CASSLDARDDVHGYTF
.	TRBV4-2	TRBJ2-1	.	TGTGCCAGCAGCCAAGGGGGAGTCGAAGTAAATGAGCAGTTCTTC	CASSQGGVEVNEQFF
.	TRBV5-4	TRBJ1-2	.	TGTGCCAGCAGCCCCGGCGGGGGGCTGATGGGCTACACCTTC	CASSPGGGLMGYTF
.	TRBV24-1	TRBJ1-2	.	TGTGCCACTCAAGGGGACTATGGCTACACCTTC	CATQGDYGYTF
.	TRBV12-3/TRBV12-4	TRBJ1-2	TRBD1	TGTGCCAGCTCCCCAGGGGGAGGCTACACCTTC	CASSPGGGYTF
.	TRBV18	TRBJ2-1	TRBD1	TGTGCCAGCTCACCAAGCAGGGGACAGGCTGGGGAGCAGTTCTTC	CASSPSRGQAGEQFF
.	TRBV6-5	TRBJ1-5	.	TGTGCCAGCAGCATTCCCGGGCAGCCCCAGCATTTT	CASSIPGQPQHF
.	TRBV11-2	TRBJ2-2	.	TGTGCCAGCAGACGCAGGGTTCCCGGGGAGCTGTTTTTT	CASRRRVPGELFF
few	TRBV13	TRBJ1-1	.	TGTGCCAGCAGCTCGAGGGCGGGTGGGGTCACTGAAGCTTTCTTT	CASSSRAGGVTEAFF
.	TRBV19	TRBJ2-3	TRBD2	TGTGCCAGTAGTCCTAGCGGGAAACCTGGAGGAGATACGCAGTATTTT	CASSPSGKPGGDTQYF
.	TRBV21-1	TRBJ1-1	.	TGTGCCAGCATCTTGTCGGGGGGGCAGGGCACTGAAGCTTTCTTT	CASILSGGQGTEAFF
.	TRBV19	TRBJ2-5	TRBD2	TGTGCCAGTAGTTGGGGACTAGCGGGAGTCAACGGGGAGACCCAGTACTTC	CASSWGLAGVNGETQYF
once	TRBV5-1	TRBJ2-2	TRBD1	TGCGCCAGCAGCCCTAGGACAGGGGCCTCGAACACCGGGGAGCTGTTTTTT	CASSPRTGASNTGELFF
.	TRBV11-1	TRBJ1-3	.	TGTGCCAGCAGCCCACAGGGAAGTGGAAACACCATATATTTT	CASSPQGSGNTIYF
.	TRBV11-3	TRBJ1-1	TRBD1	TGTGCCAGCAGCTTCAGGGGGCGAGCTTTCTTT	CASSFRGRAFF
few	TRBV7-2	TRBJ1-3	.	TGTGCCAGCAGATCAGCTAGCTCTGGAAACACCATATATTTT	CASRSASSGNTIYF